The TCR gamma chain under discussion was sequenced for a study of gammadelta T cells in human blood (dated by TCRdb to 2018 to 2020). Summary of the overall study and its limitations: The study reported that microbial exposure appeared to drive polyclonal expansion of innate gamma-delta T cells immediately after birth.

The receptor library was made with RT-PCR. The instrument given in TCRdb is Illumina MiSeq. TCRdb reran clone calling on the public reads with CATT; rows sharing one DNA sequence were then combined. Recorded for this sample are some 500 gamma-chain clones; roughly 7.5% of them occurred a single time. The ten largest clones add up to 15% to 20% of the sample. This clone was seen more than once but under ten times. What this receptor recognizes is not known. No base quality information exists; no much larger clone differs at one position. Taken from the germline V gene, the CDR1 and CDR2 loops are EGSTGY and YDSYTSSV. Taken from cysteine to phenylalanine, the CDR3 has 14 residues. Left in the record is the CDR3 DNA by itself, 42 bases read in frame from the first base. The germline V and J ends show losses of 0 bases and 6 bases respectively, and no gene match explains 4 bases of the junction.

Material: non-Vgamma9Vdelta2 gamma-delta T cells from fetal blood. This TCR came from a human fetus. The chain is encoded by TRGV4 joined to TRGJP2. The CDR3 has the sequence CATWDGLGDWIKTF. The DNA is as follows: TGTGCCACCTGGGATGGGCTTGGTGATTGGATCAAGACGTTT.